One and the same sample provided the 20 T cell receptor beta chains below, sequenced in a study of cytomegalovirus exposure and HLA in healthy donors. PCR used 60 Vbeta primers and 13 Jbeta primers. The data were produced by immunoSEQ multiplex PCR, yet TCRdb's version contains in-frame clones alone and is incomplete. The sample contains about 110,000 clones, over 65% of which appear only once. The sequencing sample was made of PBMCs. These receptor sequences come from a woman in her twenties or thirties in good health and CMV-seronegative.

The gene calls are TRBV28 and TRBJ1-2; possible D gene TRBD1, 5 bases. The germline V gene has CDR1 MDHEN and CDR2 SYDVKM. The V end was cut by 5 bases, the J end by 6 bases, with 7 bases between. There are 11 residues in the CDR3. The CDR3 is CASSLTDGYTF. The CDR3 coding sequence is TGTGCCAGCAGTCTGACAGATGGCTACACCTTC.

The chain recombines TRBV15 with TRBJ2-1, with 11 bases matching TRBD2. Trimming at V came to 1 base and at J to 5 bases, leaving 1 base not matched to a gene. The CDR3 consists of 15 residues. The V gene's germline CDR1 is LNHNV and CDR2 YYDKDF (reference sequence). The DNA of the CDR3 is TGTGCCACCAGCAGAGTGGGACTAGCGGACAATGAGCAGTTCTTC. This codes for CATSRVGLADNEQFF.

This clone was counted a few times. The V call is TRBV5-1, the J call TRBJ1-4; possibly TRBD1 for D (5 bases). Germline V lookup: CDR1 SGHRS, CDR2 YFSETQ. V was cut by 2 bases and J by 4 bases, with 9 bases left in between. The CDR3 is 14 residues long. The CDR3 is CASSFGTFNEKLFF. The DNA for the CDR3 is TGCGCCAGCAGCTTCGGGACTTTTAATGAAAAACTGTTTTTT.

The chain recombines TRBV1 with TRBJ2-1; TRBD2 reflects the table's D call only, with no check against the DNA. TRBV1 counts as a pseudogene. This CDR3 is 15 amino acids long. CDR3 region: CTSTLRVLSYNEQFF. CDR3 DNA sequence: TGCACCAGCACCCTCCGGGTACTCTCCTACAATGAGCAGTTCTTC.

The V gene is TRBV11-2, the J gene TRBJ2-2; 8 nucleotides align to TRBD1. This CDR3 region has 16 residues. The V gene end was trimmed by 4 bases and the J gene end by 4 bases; junction bases not matched to a gene: 8. The germline gives CDR1 SGHAT, CDR2 FQNNGV. Here the CDR3 reads CASSSTDRAGTGELFF. The CDR3 nucleotides read TGTGCCAGCAGCTCGACGGACAGGGCGGGCACCGGGGAGCTGTTTTTT.

The chain joins TRBV9 to TRBJ2-5; 9 nucleotides line up with TRBD1. V shed 3 bases and J 3 bases; nucleotides not matched to a gene: 3. The germline V gene has CDR1 SGDLS and CDR2 YYNGEE. This CDR3 region has 14 residues. The CDR3 spells CASSADRGKETQYF. CDR3 nucleotide sequence: TGTGCCAGCAGCGCGGACAGGGGAAAAGAGACCCAGTACTTC. The full variable domain, completed using reference TRBV9 and TRBJ2-5, is DSGVTQTPKHLITATGQRVTLRCSPRSGDLSVYWYQQSLDQGLQFLIQYYNGEERAKGNILERFSAQQFPDLHSELNLSSLELGDSALYFCASSADRGKETQYFGPGTRLLVL.

The chain is built from TRBV9 and TRBJ2-7, with 9 bases that match TRBD2. Germline V gene data show CDR1 as SGDLS and CDR2 as YYNGEE. The junction had 5 bases not matched to a gene; V was cut back by 2 bases and J by 2 bases. The length of the CDR3 is 15 residues. The CDR3 reads CASSVTSGFAYEQYF. The CDR3 DNA reads TGTGCCAGCAGCGTGACTAGCGGATTCGCCTACGAGCAGTACTTC.

The chain links TRBV7-2 to TRBJ2-3; TRBD2 matches at 12 bases. J was trimmed by 4 bases and V by 5 bases; bases with no gene match: 7. There are 16 residues in the CDR3. From germline, CDR1 is SGHTA and CDR2 FQGNSA. The CDR3 loop is CASSAPGLAGPDTQYF. In DNA form, the CDR3 reads TGTGCCAGCAGCGCCCCGGGACTAGCGGGTCCAGATACGCAGTATTTT.

The chain uses TRBV23-1 and TRBJ2-7; 12 nucleotides align to TRBD2. TRBV23-1 is labeled an ORF, and its function is uncertain. The CDR3 spans 17 residues. The V segment lost 3 bases and the J segment 3 bases; nucleotides outside the gene matches: 9. The CDR3 is CASSQKGLAGPLYEQYF. The CDR3 coding sequence is TGCGCCAGCAGTCAGAAAGGACTAGCGGGGCCCCTCTACGAGCAGTACTTC.

The rearrangement joins TRBV7-9 to TRBJ2-7, with D possibly matching TRBD1 (6 bases). The CDR3 loop spans 13 amino acids. Trimming removed 5 bases at V and 2 bases at J, with 10 bases between. CDR1 SEHNR and CDR2 FQNEAQ come from the germline V gene (reference sequence). CDR3 DNA: TGTGCCAGCAGCCGACAGGATACCTACGAGCAGTACTTC. Residues: CASSRQDTYEQYF.

The chain carries TRBV10-1 and TRBJ1-1; D may be TRBD1 (6 bases). V was cut by 3 bases and J by 1 base, with 9 bases left in between. Germline lookup yields CDR1 WNHNN and CDR2 SYGVQD (reference sequence). There are 14 residues in the CDR3. This chain's CDR3 is CASSDDRRNTEAFF. CDR3 coding DNA: TGCGCCAGCAGTGATGACAGGAGGAACACTGAAGCTTTCTTT.

The chain links TRBV7-6 to TRBJ2-1; D gene ambiguous. The V and J ends lost 2 bases and 0 bases respectively, with 11 bases between them. The CDR3 spans 16 residues. Germline lookup yields CDR1 SGHVS and CDR2 FNYEAQ. This chain's CDR3 is CASSLSTTVSYNEQFF. In DNA, the CDR3 is TGTGCCAGCAGCTTAAGTACGACTGTCTCCTACAATGAGCAGTTCTTC.

A single count supports this clone. The chain has TRBV4-3 and TRBJ2-7; a possible D gene is TRBD1 (6 bases). Trimming cost V 1 base and J 3 bases, with 10 bases left between them. Germline V lookup: CDR1 LGHNA, CDR2 YSLEER. CDR3 length: 14 residues. Written as DNA, the CDR3 is TGCGCCAGCAGCCAAGCCCTGGACAGCTACGAGCAGTACTTC. Its translation: CASSQALDSYEQYF.

This chain uses TRBV15 with TRBJ2-3; D is uncertain. CDR3 length equals 12 residues. The germline V and J ends were trimmed by 7 bases and 1 base, with 6 bases remaining between them. From germline, CDR1 is LNHNV and CDR2 YYDKDF (reference sequence). This CDR3 reads CATNRGTDTQYF. The CDR3 DNA sequence: TGTGCCACCAACCGGGGCACAGATACGCAGTATTTT.

The chain employs TRBV2 and TRBJ1-1, with a weak D call TRBD1 (5 bases). The V and J ends lost 7 bases and 0 bases respectively, with 15 bases between them. The CDR3 consists of 15 residues. Germline values: CDR1 SNHLY, CDR2 FYNNEI. CDR3: CASTGRVILNTEAFF. CDR3 DNA: TGTGCCAGCACTGGCAGGGTCATTTTGAACACTGAAGCTTTCTTT.

The chain couples TRBV6-6 to TRBJ1-1; D gene uncertain. The CDR3 covers 12 residues. Germline V gene data show CDR1 as MNHNY and CDR2 as SVGAGI (reference sequence). The V end was cut by 6 bases, the J end by 1 base, with 6 bases between. DNA for the CDR3: TGTGCCAGCAGATTCCAGAACACTGAAGCTTTCTTT. As protein: CASRFQNTEAFF.

This clone has a single count. This chain links TRBV19 with TRBJ2-2; 8 bases line up with TRBD1. The CDR3 covers 14 residues. Germline V gene lookup returns CDR1 LNHDA and CDR2 SQIVND (reference sequence). V lost 4 bases, J lost 6 bases, and 4 bases stayed unmatched. CDR3 region: CASSSGQGAGELFF. CDR3 sequence (DNA): TGTGCCAGTAGTAGTGGACAGGGAGCCGGGGAGCTGTTTTTT.

This chain links TRBV5-6 with TRBJ1-2; D not resolved. The CDR3 is 15 amino acids. The germline V gene has CDR1 SGHDT and CDR2 YYEEEE. Trimming left V 0 bases short and J 1 base short, with 10 bases between. CDR3 in DNA: TGTGCCAGCAGCTTGGACCAGGATAATAACTATGGCTACACCTTC. As protein: CASSLDQDNNYGYTF.

The chain carries TRBV29-1 and TRBJ2-7; TRBD2 might be the D (6 bases). The V gene's germline CDR1 is SQVTM and CDR2 ANQGSEA. The CDR3 has 17 amino acids. Trimming cost V 7 bases and J 3 bases, with 28 bases left between them. DNA for the CDR3: TGCAGCGCCACCGGCCGGGACTCCCTAAGATCCATCTACGAGCAGTACTTC. Translating it yields CSATGRDSLRSIYEQYF.

The genes are TRBV30 and TRBJ2-1; D might be TRBD2 (6 bases). CDR3 length: 18 residues. Per the germline V gene, CDR1 is GTSNPN and CDR2 is SVGIG (reference sequence). The V gene lost 4 bases and the J gene lost 0 bases, with 22 bases spanning the gap. For the CDR3, the DNA is TGTGCCTGGAATGGTGTGGCTAGCGCACACAGCTCCTACAATGAGCAGTTCTTC. The encoded protein is CAWNGVASAHSSYNEQFF.